This T cell receptor beta chain came from a study of OX40 agonist ivuxolimab in advanced cancers. Study context: Of mixed ages from about 20 to 90 and averaging approximately 60 years, the group was over 80% male.

The germline V and J ends were trimmed by 0 bases and 6 bases, with 5 bases remaining between them. The length of the CDR3 is 11 residues. Germline-derived CDR1 and CDR2 are DFQATT and SNEGSKA (reference sequence). This table comes from immunoSEQ multiplex PCR, and its TCRdb copy is limited to in-frame clones, with some not included. Among roughly 13,000 clones, around 87% were seen once, and the ten largest hold 5% to 7%. Patients who had autoimmune disease history or got systemic immunosuppression were left out. The chain recombines TRBV20-1 with TRBJ1-1; D gene uncertain. The sample was CD4+ or CD8+ T cells sorted from blood, taken in a trial of the OX40 agonist ivuxolimab. The sequence derives from an adult with an advanced solid tumor such as melanoma, head and neck, liver or kidney cancer. The DNA for the CDR3 is TGCAGTGCTAGAGATTATCCTGAAGCTTTCTTT. Its protein is CSARDYPEAFF.